Shown below are 30 T cell receptor beta chains from a single sample sequenced in a study of neurological immune-mediated disorders (dated by TCRdb to between 2018 and 2021). The library was made by 5' RACE. Sequenced using an Illumina HiSeq 2500. The public reads were reprocessed in TCRdb via fastp at Q25 and MiXCR, keeping in-frame beta chains. Merged by CDR3 protein, the rows form single entries marked with the most common genes and DNA. This sample is represented by approximately 45,000 distinct CDR3 sequences; roughly 13% of them were singletons. Jointly, the top ten make up over 1% of the sample. The source material was PBMCs. These receptors were taken from a female donor in good health.

This clonotype showed up just a few times. One base away lies a much larger clone, so this may be a sequencing read error. V gene TRBV5-1 combines with J gene TRBJ2-3; D is uncertain. The J call could be wrong; TRBJ1-5 is a better fit for the DNA end. CDR1 is SGHRS, CDR2 YFSETQ, per germline. The CDR3 is 11 amino acids. The CDR3 here is CASSFTDTQHF. The CDR3 nucleotides read TGCGCCAGCAGCTTTACAGATACGCAGCATTTT.

This clonotype was counted at least ten times. The chain carries TRBV27 and TRBJ2-3; 11 bases agree with TRBD2. V trimming: 1 base; J trimming: 5 bases; junction bases outside the gene matches: 5. CDR3 length: 16 residues. In germline, CDR1 is MNHEY, CDR2 SMNVEV (reference sequence). CDR3 DNA: TGTGCCAGCAGTTTATATAGCGGGGGGGCTCAAGATACGCAGTATTTT. It yields the protein CASSLYSGGAQDTQYF.

This clonotype was seen repeatedly, ten times or more. The chain has TRBV5-1 and TRBJ1-1; 11 bases fit TRBD1. Germline CDR1 and CDR2: SGHRS and YFSETQ. This CDR3 is built from 18 residues. V lost 0 bases and J lost 1; bases outside the gene matches: 8. The CDR3: CASSLALDRGQPNTEAFF. Here the CDR3 DNA reads TGCGCCAGCAGCTTGGCCCTGGACAGGGGGCAGCCGAACACTGAAGCTTTCTTT.

This clonotype was seen many times. One end of the junction fails to match germline, which may point to a read error. The chain employs TRBV2 and TRBJ2-5; 11 positions agree with TRBD2. Germline V lookup: CDR1 SNHLY, CDR2 FYNNEI. This CDR3 has 14 residues. CDR3 in DNA: TGTGCCAGCAGTAGGGGACTAGCGGAAGAGGCCCAGTACTTC. It is translated as CASSRGLAEEAQYF.

At least ten counts were recorded for this clonotype. The V gene is TRBV28, the J gene TRBJ2-5; possibly TRBD1 for D (5 bases). The CDR3 spans 11 residues. Trimming left V 10 bases short and J 4 bases short, with 10 bases between. CDR1 MDHEN and CDR2 SYDVKM come from the germline V gene. Here the CDR3 reads CATERGETQYF. Here the CDR3 DNA reads TGTGCCACTGAAAGGGGAGAGACCCAGTACTTC.

There are a few counts of this clonotype. The gene calls are TRBV21-1 and TRBJ2-1. TRBV21-1 is shown as a pseudogene. The CDR3 runs 15 residues. The CDR3 region is CASSKSLRYPNEQFF. In DNA, the CDR3 is TGTGCCAGCAGCAAGAGTTTGCGGTACCCCAATGAGCAGTTCTTC.

This clonotype was seen once. The rearrangement joins TRBV20-1 to TRBJ1-1; D is possibly TRBD1 (5 bases). This CDR3 spans 15 amino acids. The V gene lost 5 bases and the J gene lost 2 bases, with 18 bases spanning the gap. Per the germline V gene, CDR1 is DFQATT and CDR2 is SNEGSKA (reference sequence). The CDR3 sequence: CSAGGWATRNTEAFF. CDR3 DNA sequence: TGCAGTGCTGGGGGGTGGGCGACGAGAAACACTGAAGCTTTCTTT.

This clonotype has a count of ten or more. V and J are TRBV7-9 and TRBJ2-1; TRBD2 aligns across 10 bases. Trimming took 4 bases from V and 0 from J; bases not matched to a gene: 9. The CDR3 covers 18 residues. Germline V gene lookup returns CDR1 SEHNR and CDR2 FQNEAQ (reference sequence). The CDR3 DNA reads TGTGCCAGCAGCTCCTCGAGGACTAGCGGTTCCTCCTACAATGAGCAGTTCTTC. It translates to CASSSSRTSGSSYNEQFF.

The V and J genes are TRBV29-1 and TRBJ1-1; D perhaps matches TRBD1 (5 bases). The germline CDR1 and CDR2 sequences are SQVTM and ANQGSEA. V was clipped by 3 bases and J by 5 bases, with 10 bases between them. This CDR3 region has 12 residues. Here the CDR3 DNA reads TGCAGCGTTGAGACAGATGGAACTGAAGCTTTCTTT. Translating it yields CSVETDGTEAFF.

This clonotype was seen more than once but under ten times. The J gene is TRBJ2-1, the V gene TRBV20-1; TRBD2 matches 8 bases. Trimming cost V 6 bases and J 2 bases; bases outside gene matches: 15. From germline, CDR1 is DFQATT and CDR2 SNEGSKA (reference sequence). CDR3 length equals 17 residues. The CDR3 loop reads CSAKTSSAGGPYNEQFF. The CDR3 region has the DNA TGCAGTGCAAAGACTAGTAGCGCGGGAGGACCCTACAATGAGCAGTTCTTC.

The table lists this clonotype with many counts. The chain carries TRBV13 and TRBJ2-7; 9 bases align to TRBD2. The CDR3 sequence is 13 residues long. Trimming took 5 bases from V and 6 from J; bases not matched to a gene: 5. Germline V gene sequence: CDR1 PRHDT, CDR2 FYEKMQ (reference sequence). In DNA, the CDR3 is TGTGCCAGCAGCCCTGCGGGGGGGGGCGAGCAGTACTTC. Residues: CASSPAGGGEQYF.

There are many counts of this clonotype. The rearrangement joins TRBV5-1 to TRBJ1-1; 10 nucleotides align to TRBD1. CDR3 size: 15 residues. The germline V gene has CDR1 SGHRS and CDR2 YFSETQ. The V and J ends lost 4 bases and 3 bases, in that order; junction bases with no gene match: 6. For the CDR3, the DNA is TGCGCCAGCAGCACCGGACAGGGGGGTTACACTGAAGCTTTCTTT. Its protein is CASSTGQGGYTEAFF. Looking up the rest from reference TRBV5-1 and TRBJ1-1 gives the full variable domain: KAGVTQTPRYLIKTRGQQVTLSCSPISGHRSVSWYQQTPGQGLQFLFEYFSETQRNKGNFPGRFSGRQFSNSRSEMNVSTLELGDSALYLCASSTGQGGYTEAFFGQGTRLTVV.

Ten or more counts support this clonotype. This rearrangement joins TRBV6-5 to TRBJ2-3; D possibly uses TRBD1 or TRBD2 (6 bases each). This CDR3 region has 14 residues. Per germline, CDR1 MNHEY and CDR2 SVGAGI. V was cut by 2 bases and J by 4 bases, with 10 bases left in between. The CDR3 DNA sequence: TGTGCCAGCAGTTACGGAGGGGGGTCAGATACGCAGTATTTT. Amino acids: CASSYGGGSDTQYF.

This clonotype came up many times. V gene TRBV5-1 combines with J gene TRBJ2-7; TRBD1 matches at 8 bases. From germline, CDR1 is SGHRS and CDR2 YFSETQ. The CDR3 has 14 amino acids. The V and J ends lost 2 bases and 4 bases, in that order; junction bases with no gene match: 5. This chain's CDR3 is CASSLGQGIYEQYF. CDR3 bases: TGCGCCAGCAGCTTAGGACAGGGAATTTACGAGCAGTACTTC. The whole variable domain, filled in from reference TRBV5-1 and TRBJ2-7, reads KAGVTQTPRYLIKTRGQQVTLSCSPISGHRSVSWYQQTPGQGLQFLFEYFSETQRNKGNFPGRFSGRQFSNSRSEMNVSTLELGDSALYLCASSLGQGIYEQYFGPGTRLTVT.

This clonotype showed up many times. J is TRBJ1-1 and V is TRBV20-1; 11 nucleotides agree with TRBD1. The germline CDR1 and CDR2 sequences are DFQATT and SNEGSKA (reference sequence). The junction had 5 bases not matched to a gene; V was cut back by 1 base and J by 4 bases. The CDR3 is 15 residues long. CDR3 nucleotide sequence: TGCAGTGCTAGAGGGGGGACAGGGGGGTTCACTGAAGCTTTCTTT. Its protein product is CSARGGTGGFTEAFF.

This clonotype has ten or more counts. This chain links TRBV6-1 with TRBJ1-5, with D possibly matching TRBD1 (5 bases). This CDR3 has 15 residues. The germline V gene encodes CDR1 MNHNS and CDR2 SASEGT. V dropped 8 bases and J dropped 0 bases, with 14 bases sitting between them. The DNA of the CDR3 is TGTGCCAGCTCGGTGGGGCTTAATAGCAATCAGCCCCAGCATTTT. Translating it yields CASSVGLNSNQPQHF.

In its sample, this clonotype was seen many times. This chain joins TRBV7-2 and TRBJ2-1; 10 bases map to TRBD1. CDR3 length: 16 residues. The ends lost 2 bases at V and 5 bases at J; junction bases unmatched: 6. From germline, CDR1 is SGHTA and CDR2 FQGNSA. CDR3 residues: CASSLIGTGVHNEQFF. DNA of the CDR3: TGTGCCAGCAGCTTAATCGGGACAGGGGTCCACAATGAGCAGTTCTTC.

This clonotype has ten or more counts. This chain links TRBV6-6 with TRBJ2-1; 7 nucleotides agree with TRBD1. The ends lost 5 bases at V and 2 bases at J; junction bases unmatched: 6. The CDR3 extends over 15 amino acids. Germline V gene data show CDR1 as MNHNY and CDR2 as SVGAGI (reference sequence). The CDR3 protein is CASSPTGDTYNEQFF. CDR3 sequence (DNA): TGTGCCAGCAGTCCTACAGGGGATACCTACAATGAGCAGTTCTTC.

The table lists this clonotype with many counts. The CDR3 is CASRNLGGLETQYF. In nucleotides, the CDR3 is TGTGCCAGCAGGAATCTAGGGGGTCTGGAGACCCAGTACTTC. This sequence joins TRBV6-5 and TRBJ2-5; maybe TRBD1 (6 bases). Trimming cost V 6 bases and J 5 bases, with 16 bases left between them. Looked up from germline, CDR1 is MNHEY and CDR2 is SVGAGI. The CDR3 has 14 residues.

This clonotype was found many times. This chain uses TRBV2 with TRBJ2-6, with a weak D call TRBD1 (5 bases). Germline loops: CDR1 SNHLY, CDR2 FYNNEI. CDR3 length equals 16 residues. The V gene lost 7 bases and the J gene lost 3 bases, with 16 bases spanning the gap. The CDR3 loop reads CASTEEGAGGANVLTF. In DNA, the CDR3 is TGTGCCAGCACCGAGGAAGGGGCAGGTGGGGCCAACGTCCTGACTTTC.

This clonotype was seen ten or more times. The chain uses TRBV4-1 and TRBJ2-7; D tentatively reads TRBD1 or TRBD2 (5 bases each). This CDR3 region has 13 residues. Germline loops: CDR1 MGHRA, CDR2 YSYEKL. V was cut by 4 bases and J by 2 bases, with 9 bases left in between. This chain's CDR3 is CASSRDLTYEQYF. In DNA, the CDR3 is TGCGCCAGCAGCCGGGACCTAACCTACGAGCAGTACTTC.

The chain uses TRBV2 and TRBJ2-3; D not certain. Germline values: CDR1 SNHLY, CDR2 FYNNEI. The length of the CDR3 is 15 residues. With 4 bases removed from V and 0 bases from J, the gap between germline ends came to 11 bases. The CDR3 here is CASSALGSSTDTQYF. In DNA, the CDR3 is TGTGCCAGCAGTGCTCTGGGGTCTAGCACAGATACGCAGTATTTT. Full variable domain (missing parts from reference TRBV2 and TRBJ2-3): EPEVTQTPSHQVTQMGQEVILRCVPISNHLYFYWYRQILGQKVEFLVSFYNNEISEKSEIFDDQFSVERPDGSNFTLKIRSTKLEDSAMYFCASSALGSSTDTQYFGPGTRLTVL.

This clonotype was seen repeatedly, ten times or more. This chain links TRBV5-1 with TRBJ2-1, with D perhaps matching TRBD2 (7 bases). The germline V and J ends were trimmed by 5 bases and 6 bases, with 15 bases remaining between them. The CDR3 spans 14 residues. CDR1 SGHRS and CDR2 YFSETQ come from the germline V gene. DNA of the CDR3: TGCGCCAGCAGGGCGGCGGGGGCAACCAATGAGCAGTTCTTC. This translates into CASRAAGATNEQFF.

Ten or more counts support this clonotype. The CDR3 DNA reads TGTGCCAGCAGCTTCAGGACTAGCGGGGGGCCTTCGAACACCGGGGAGCTGTTTTTT. Protein product: CASSFRTSGGPSNTGELFF. This chain uses TRBV11-2 with TRBJ2-2; 14 bases fit TRBD2. The CDR3 length is 19 residues. CDR1 is SGHAT and CDR2 is FQNNGV in the germline V gene. V dropped 3 bases and J dropped 0; count of bases not matched to a gene: 6.

The sample holds many counts of this clonotype. V usage is TRBV6-1 and J usage is TRBJ2-5, with 13 bases that match TRBD2. Germline V gene data show CDR1 as MNHNS and CDR2 as SASEGT. The CDR3 runs 15 residues. V shed 6 bases and J 5 bases; nucleotides not matched to a gene: 6. Here the CDR3 DNA reads TGTGCCAGCAGCTCTGGACTAGCGGGGGATGAGACCCAGTACTTC. Translation: CASSSGLAGDETQYF.

This clonotype has ten or more counts. The rearrangement uses TRBV24-1 and TRBJ2-5, with a possible D match to TRBD1 (6 bases). The germline V and J ends were trimmed by 7 bases and 1 base, with 9 bases remaining between them. CDR1 is KGHDR and CDR2 is SFDVKD in the germline V gene. This CDR3 spans 13 amino acids. The CDR3 DNA follows: TGTGCCACCAGGCAGGGGTCCCAAGAGACCCAGTACTTC. It codes for CATRQGSQETQYF.

At least ten counts were recorded for this clonotype. V gene TRBV5-1 combines with J gene TRBJ1-1, with 8 bases fitting TRBD1. CDR1 is SGHRS, CDR2 YFSETQ, per germline. With 0 bases clipped from V and 5 bases from J, the junction kept 6 bases outside the gene matches. This CDR3 is built from 15 residues. The CDR3 region has the DNA TGCGCCAGCAGCTTGGCCCCAGGGGGCACGACTGAAGCTTTCTTT. It is translated as CASSLAPGGTTEAFF. The variable domain in full, with the rest retrieved from reference TRBV5-1 and TRBJ1-1, is KAGVTQTPRYLIKTRGQQVTLSCSPISGHRSVSWYQQTPGQGLQFLFEYFSETQRNKGNFPGRFSGRQFSNSRSEMNVSTLELGDSALYLCASSLAPGGTTEAFFGQGTRLTVV.

This clonotype was detected many times. This chain connects TRBV7-9 to TRBJ2-5, with a weak D call TRBD2 (5 bases). The CDR3 spans 16 residues. Germline CDR1 reads SEHNR; CDR2 reads FQNEAQ (reference sequence). V lost 4 bases, J lost 0 bases, and 15 bases lay in between. This chain's CDR3 is CASSSSGVGDQETQYF. Here the CDR3 DNA reads TGTGCCAGCAGCTCGAGCGGCGTTGGAGACCAAGAGACCCAGTACTTC.

This clonotype was counted ten times or more. The rearrangement links TRBV6-5 to TRBJ1-2, with unresolved D. Trimming left V 8 bases short and J 3 bases short, with 13 bases between. CDR1 is MNHEY, CDR2 SVGAGI, per germline. This CDR3 region has 13 residues. CDR3 in DNA: TGTGCCAGCTGGAGACCCCTTGACTATGGCTACACCTTC. Its protein product is CASWRPLDYGYTF.

This clonotype was detected ten times or more. V is TRBV6-1 and J is TRBJ1-6; tentative D call: TRBD1 (5 bases). Trimming cost V 11 bases and J 7 bases, with 21 bases left between them. The V gene's germline CDR1 is MNHNS and CDR2 SASEGT. This CDR3 has 15 residues. In nucleotides, the CDR3 is TGTGCCGCGGCGAGAGATGGGGGAGGAAATTCACCCCTCCACTTT. This translates into CAAARDGGGNSPLHF.